These T cell receptor beta chains were read from a single sample in a study of blood T cell repertoires in COVID-19. Profiling relied on immunoSEQ multiplex PCR, and the TCRdb table lists in-frame clones only, not all of them. The table shows over 85,000 clones, with around nine tenths occurring only once. Input material: peripheral blood. The receptors stem from a man aged 45-65 years with active COVID-19. The CDR3 runs from the conserved cysteine through the conserved F or W. A D gene is named only where the DNA matches it firmly. The size entry is marked missing in some rows and otherwise reads once, few, many or a size class.

abundance: once; j_gene: TRBJ2-3; d_gene: .; v_gene: TRBV24-1; CDR3aa: CATSEGGWGTQYF; CDR3nt: TGTGCCACCAGTGAAGGGGGTTGGGGTACGCAGTATTTT
abundance: .; j_gene: TRBJ1-1; d_gene: .; v_gene: TRBV12-3/TRBV12-4; CDR3aa: CASSNRFRTEAFF; CDR3nt: TGTGCCAGCAGTAACAGGTTTCGCACTGAAGCTTTCTTT
abundance: .; j_gene: TRBJ1-4; d_gene: TRBD1; v_gene: TRBV19; CDR3aa: CASSMDRGNTNEKLFF; CDR3nt: TGTGCCAGTAGTATGGACAGGGGGAATACTAATGAAAAACTGTTTTTT
abundance: .; j_gene: TRBJ1-3; d_gene: .; v_gene: TRBV30; CDR3aa: CAWSQARGVGNTIYF; CDR3nt: TGTGCCTGGAGCCAAGCGCGGGGGGTAGGAAACACCATATATTTT
abundance: .; j_gene: TRBJ2-7; d_gene: .; v_gene: TRBV4-1; CDR3aa: CASSQGGNRREQYF; CDR3nt: TGCGCCAGCAGCCAAGGAGGCAATCGGAGAGAGCAGTACTTC
abundance: .; j_gene: TRBJ2-7; d_gene: TRBD1; v_gene: TRBV30; CDR3aa: CAWNRDSQNYEQYF; CDR3nt: TGTGCCTGGAACCGGGACAGTCAGAACTACGAGCAGTACTTC
abundance: .; j_gene: TRBJ2-7; d_gene: .; v_gene: TRBV3-1/TRBV3-2; CDR3aa: CASSQDSGRGSYEQYF; CDR3nt: TGTGCCAGCAGCCAAGATTCGGGGAGAGGCTCCTACGAGCAGTACTTC
abundance: .; j_gene: TRBJ1-5; d_gene: .; v_gene: TRBV30; CDR3aa: CAWTGDRNQPQHF; CDR3nt: TGTGCCTGGACAGGTGACCGCAATCAGCCCCAGCATTTT
abundance: .; j_gene: TRBJ2-7; d_gene: .; v_gene: TRBV20-1; CDR3aa: CSASRLSGTTHEQYF; CDR3nt: TGCAGTGCTAGTAGACTTTCCGGCACTACCCACGAGCAGTACTTC
abundance: .; j_gene: TRBJ2-4; d_gene: TRBD1; v_gene: TRBV27; CDR3aa: CASSLRAPTVRGPKNIQYF; CDR3nt: TGTGCCAGCAGTTTAAGGGCCCCTACAGTTAGGGGGCCCAAAAACATTCAGTACTTC
abundance: .; j_gene: TRBJ2-2; d_gene: TRBD2; v_gene: TRBV20-1; CDR3aa: CSATDPRGAGAPNTGELFF; CDR3nt: TGCAGTGCTACTGACCCCCGAGGAGCGGGGGCCCCGAACACCGGGGAGCTGTTTTTT
abundance: .; j_gene: TRBJ2-1; d_gene: .; v_gene: TRBV2; CDR3aa: CASRRRGSSYNEQFF; CDR3nt: TGTGCCAGCAGGAGAAGGGGTAGCTCCTACAATGAGCAGTTCTTC